This T cell receptor (beta chain) derives from a study of blood T cell repertoires in COVID-19. Profiling relied on immunoSEQ multiplex PCR, and the TCRdb table lists in-frame clones only, not all of them. The table has hundreds of thousands of clones, 85% to 90% seen once. The CDR3 runs 21 residues. The clonotype originates from a woman aged 45-59 years in a cohort exposed to, infected with or recovered from COVID-19 (not recorded which). The rearrangement uses TRBV1 and TRBJ1-5; TRBD1, the table's D call, lacks a check against the DNA. TRBV1 is described as a pseudogene. The specimen was PBMCs or T cells enriched from blood (not recorded which). CDR3 region: CTSSQYPSGTGGSFSNQPQHF. CDR3 DNA: TGCACCAGCAGCCAATACCCCTCCGGGACAGGGGGGTCCTTTAGCAATCAGCCCCAGCATTTT.